A selection of T cell receptor beta chains follows, all from one sample in a study of shared clonotypes between healthy human individuals. Clones were sequenced by immunoSEQ multiplex PCR, and TCRdb holds only the in-frame ones, with some missing. The sample carries about 1.5 million clones, more than 95% recorded once. Source material: naive CD4+ T cells sorted from blood. All receptors come from a man aged 30-40 years in good health. Both conserved end residues are part of each CDR3. D genes are given only for firm matches. Not all rows give a size; the values are once, few, many and, for expanded clones, a class.

abundance: NA; d_gene: NA; j_gene: TRBJ1-3; v_gene: TRBV7-8; CDR3nt: TGTGCCAGCAGCTTAGCCAGACAGAGAACTTTTGGGCGCAGTCCTGGAAACACCATATATTTT; CDR3aa: CASSLARQRTFGRSPGNTIYF
abundance: once; d_gene: TRBD2; j_gene: TRBJ2-7; v_gene: TRBV6-6; CDR3nt: TGTGCCAGCACCCAGGGACTACCGCCAACCTACGAGCAGTACTTC; CDR3aa: CASTQGLPPTYEQYF
abundance: NA; d_gene: TRBD2; j_gene: TRBJ2-2; v_gene: TRBV9; CDR3nt: TGTGCCAGCAGCGTAGGCCTAGCGGGAGCGAGGGACACCGGGGAGCTGTTTTTT; CDR3aa: CASSVGLAGARDTGELFF
abundance: NA; d_gene: TRBD2; j_gene: TRBJ2-7; v_gene: TRBV19; CDR3nt: TGTGCCAGTAGTATTACCAGCGGGAGCTCCTACGAGCAGTACTTC; CDR3aa: CASSITSGSSYEQYF
abundance: NA; d_gene: NA; j_gene: TRBJ2-5; v_gene: TRBV6-5; CDR3nt: TGTGCCAGCAGCCTTAGGGAGGGGGGCCAAGAGACCCAGTACTTC; CDR3aa: CASSLREGGQETQYF
abundance: NA; d_gene: TRBD2; j_gene: TRBJ2-1; v_gene: TRBV11-2; CDR3nt: TGTGCCAGCCTAAGGCTAGCGGGGCGAAATGAGCAGTTCTTC; CDR3aa: CASLRLAGRNEQFF
abundance: NA; d_gene: TRBD1; j_gene: TRBJ2-7; v_gene: TRBV18; CDR3nt: TGTGCCAGCTCACCTACAGGGGGGTCCGGCTACGAGCAGTACTTC; CDR3aa: CASSPTGGSGYEQYF
abundance: NA; d_gene: TRBD1; j_gene: TRBJ2-7; v_gene: TRBV27; CDR3nt: TGTGCCAGCAGTCAAGACGCATGCTTGGACAGGGGATGGCAGTACTTC; CDR3aa: CASSQDACLDRGWQYF
abundance: NA; d_gene: TRBD2; j_gene: TRBJ2-1; v_gene: TRBV29-1; CDR3nt: TGCAGCGGGACTAGCGGGAGTCTCAGCGACAATGAGCAGTTCTTC; CDR3aa: CSGTSGSLSDNEQFF
abundance: NA; d_gene: NA; j_gene: TRBJ2-1; v_gene: TRBV6-1; CDR3nt: TGTGCCAGCAGTGATCGGAGGGGCAGCTCCTACAATGAGCAGTTCTTC; CDR3aa: CASSDRRGSSYNEQFF
abundance: NA; d_gene: NA; j_gene: TRBJ1-2; v_gene: TRBV6-5; CDR3nt: TGTGCCAGCAGTTACTCGATTATCGGGTCCTATGGCTACACCTTC; CDR3aa: CASSYSIIGSYGYTF
abundance: NA; d_gene: TRBD1; j_gene: TRBJ1-1; v_gene: TRBV5-4; CDR3nt: TGTGCCAGCAGCTCCCCCAGGGGGCAGGACACTGAAGCTTTCTTT; CDR3aa: CASSSPRGQDTEAFF
abundance: NA; d_gene: NA; j_gene: TRBJ2-3; v_gene: TRBV30; CDR3nt: TGTGCCTGGAGCATGATGCGTACTAGCACAGATACGCAGTATTTT; CDR3aa: CAWSMMRTSTDTQYF
abundance: NA; d_gene: NA; j_gene: TRBJ1-2; v_gene: TRBV28; CDR3nt: TGTGCGATCGGGGGCGCGTGGACCCCTAACTATGGCTACACCTTC; CDR3aa: CAIGGAWTPNYGYTF
abundance: NA; d_gene: NA; j_gene: TRBJ2-3; v_gene: TRBV7-9; CDR3nt: TGTGCCAGCAGCGGGACTTTCACAGATACGCAGTATTTT; CDR3aa: CASSGTFTDTQYF
abundance: NA; d_gene: TRBD1; j_gene: TRBJ1-5; v_gene: TRBV2; CDR3nt: TGTGCCAGTTCGGGACAGGGGGCCCTGAATAGCAATCAGCCCCAGCATTTT; CDR3aa: CASSGQGALNSNQPQHF
abundance: NA; d_gene: TRBD2; j_gene: TRBJ2-7; v_gene: TRBV5-1; CDR3nt: TGCGCCAGCAGCTGGACACTTAGCGGGAGGGCCGGGGAGCAGTACTTC; CDR3aa: CASSWTLSGRAGEQYF
abundance: NA; d_gene: NA; j_gene: TRBJ2-7; v_gene: TRBV15; CDR3nt: TGTGCCACCAGCGGAGCGTTGGGAGAGAACTACGAGCAGTACTTC; CDR3aa: CATSGALGENYEQYF
abundance: NA; d_gene: NA; j_gene: TRBJ2-3; v_gene: TRBV11-2; CDR3nt: TGTGCCAGCAGCCCCCCCTTTCGTTCTGATACGCAGTATTTT; CDR3aa: CASSPPFRSDTQYF
abundance: NA; d_gene: TRBD1; j_gene: TRBJ2-7; v_gene: TRBV9; CDR3nt: TGTGCCAGCAGCCAGTCGGCACAGGGGATCTACGAGCAGTACTTC; CDR3aa: CASSQSAQGIYEQYF
abundance: once; d_gene: TRBD1; j_gene: TRBJ2-7; v_gene: TRBV11-3; CDR3nt: TGTGCCAGCAGCAAAGCCGGGACAGGGACCTACGAGCAGTACTTC; CDR3aa: CASSKAGTGTYEQYF
abundance: NA; d_gene: NA; j_gene: TRBJ2-2; v_gene: TRBV5-8; CDR3nt: TGTGCCAGCAGCGTTAGCGGAGGTAACACCGGGGAGCTGTTTTTT; CDR3aa: CASSVSGGNTGELFF
abundance: once; d_gene: NA; j_gene: TRBJ2-7; v_gene: TRBV6-5; CDR3nt: TGTGCCAGCAGCCCTAGGACCCGGGAGACGAAGCAGTACTTC; CDR3aa: CASSPRTRETKQYF
abundance: NA; d_gene: NA; j_gene: TRBJ1-1; v_gene: TRBV10-1; CDR3nt: TGCGCCAGCAGTGTAAGAACAGACTCTGAAGCTTTCTTT; CDR3aa: CASSVRTDSEAFF
abundance: NA; d_gene: TRBD1; j_gene: TRBJ2-1; v_gene: TRBV11-3; CDR3nt: TGTGCCAGCAGCTTAGATCTCGGGACAGGGGGCAATGAGCAGTTCTTC; CDR3aa: CASSLDLGTGGNEQFF
abundance: NA; d_gene: TRBD1; j_gene: TRBJ2-2; v_gene: TRBV7-6; CDR3nt: TGTGCCAGCAGCTTACCTCGGACAGGGGAGCGGTTCTCCGGGGAGCTGTTTTTT; CDR3aa: CASSLPRTGERFSGELFF
abundance: NA; d_gene: NA; j_gene: TRBJ1-3; v_gene: TRBV10-2; CDR3nt: TGCGCCAGCAGTGTCATTGGGGGAAACACCATATATTTT; CDR3aa: CASSVIGGNTIYF
abundance: NA; d_gene: NA; j_gene: TRBJ2-5; v_gene: TRBV11-2; CDR3nt: TGTGCCAGCAGCTCCCCGAGGGGGACCCAAGAGACCCAGTACTTC; CDR3aa: CASSSPRGTQETQYF
abundance: once; d_gene: NA; j_gene: TRBJ2-7; v_gene: TRBV6-6; CDR3nt: TGTGCCAGCCGAAACGGACAATCTGCTGGTGAGCAGTACTTC; CDR3aa: CASRNGQSAGEQYF
abundance: NA; d_gene: NA; j_gene: TRBJ2-7; v_gene: TRBV5-1; CDR3nt: TGCGCCAGCAGCTCTTCGTTAAATGCGTACTTC; CDR3aa: CASSSSLNAYF
abundance: NA; d_gene: TRBD2; j_gene: TRBJ2-1; v_gene: TRBV27; CDR3nt: TGTGCCAGCAGTCCACGGCCCACTAGCGGGGGTGAGCAGTTCTTC; CDR3aa: CASSPRPTSGGEQFF
abundance: few; d_gene: TRBD2; j_gene: TRBJ2-1; v_gene: TRBV5-4; CDR3nt: TGTGCCAGCAGCTTGGACGGGGGGACTTTGGGCCAGTTCTTC; CDR3aa: CASSLDGGTLGQFF
abundance: NA; d_gene: NA; j_gene: TRBJ2-7; v_gene: TRBV7-6; CDR3nt: TGTGCCAGCAGCTTAGGGTCGGACAGACCCTACGAGCAGTACTTC; CDR3aa: CASSLGSDRPYEQYF
abundance: NA; d_gene: NA; j_gene: TRBJ1-4; v_gene: TRBV7-9; CDR3nt: TGTGCCAGCAGCGCAGGGGTAGGTGAAAAACTGTTTTTT; CDR3aa: CASSAGVGEKLFF
abundance: NA; d_gene: NA; j_gene: TRBJ2-1; v_gene: TRBV28; CDR3nt: TGTGCCAGCAGTCTACTAGACAATGAGCAGTTCTTC; CDR3aa: CASSLLDNEQFF